The 27 T cell receptor beta chains below come from one sample, sequenced in a study of CD8 T cells in Susac syndrome. RNA amounts of about 0.5 to 1 ug underwent reverse transcription with random hexamers. A single record per CDR3 protein comes from TCRdb applying MiXCR to the immunoSEQ multiplex PCR reads. The sample holds approximately 200,000 distinct CDR3 sequences; roughly 94% are singletons and the top ten take 0.082%. Sequencing used CD4+ T cells from PBMCs. The origin of the receptors is a human donor with multiple sclerosis.

The J gene is TRBJ1-1, the V gene TRBV20-1; D gene uncertain. This CDR3 is 12 amino acids long. V lost 5 bases and J lost 6, with 13 bases in between. The germline gives CDR1 DFQATT, CDR2 SNEGSKA (reference sequence). The CDR3 coding sequence is TGCAGTGCTGGATTCCTAAGCGCTGAAGCTTTCTTT. Its translation: CSAGFLSAEAFF.

The chain links TRBV11-2 to TRBJ1-5, with a weak D call TRBD1 (5 bases). There are 20 residues in the CDR3. CDR1 is SGHAT and CDR2 is FQNNGV in the germline V gene. V lost 5 bases and J 1 base, leaving 27 bases between the germline ends. The CDR3 loop reads CASSITRGTLGDLSNQPQHF. As DNA, the CDR3 is TGTGCCAGCAGCATTACCCGCGGGACGTTGGGGGACTTGAGCAATCAGCCCCAGCATTTT.

The V call is TRBV4-2, the J call TRBJ2-3; the D gene is possibly TRBD2 (7 bases). Germline V gene lookup returns CDR1 LGHNA and CDR2 YNFKEQ. V lost 7 bases and J 5 bases, leaving 22 bases between the germline ends. The CDR3 totals 16 residues. The CDR3 DNA reads TGTGCCAGCACCCTAAACGGGGGGCGCGCGGGAGATACGCAGTATTTT. It yields the protein CASTLNGGRAGDTQYF.

The chain couples TRBV5-1 to TRBJ2-3; maybe TRBD1 (6 bases). V gave up 4 bases and J gave up 4 bases, with 16 bases separating them. Looked up from germline, CDR1 is SGHRS and CDR2 is YFSETQ. The CDR3 is made up of 15 amino acids. The CDR3 sequence is CASSDVGQESDTQYF. The CDR3 coding sequence is TGCGCCAGCAGCGATGTGGGACAAGAATCAGATACGCAGTATTTT.

The chain links TRBV12-3 or TRBV12-4 to TRBJ1-2; 7 bases are shared with TRBD1. With V trimmed by 1 base and J by 0 bases, 8 bases remained unmatched. The CDR3 length is 17 residues. CDR3 sequence reads: CASSLVVTGIANYGYTF. The DNA of the CDR3 is TGTGCCAGCAGTTTAGTGGTGACAGGGATAGCTAACTATGGCTACACCTTC.

The chain employs TRBV12-3 or TRBV12-4 and TRBJ2-1, with TRBD2 as a possible D gene (5 bases). The length of the CDR3 is 14 residues. The V end lost 5 bases, the J end lost 1 base, and 9 bases lay between the germline ends. The CDR3 protein is CASSPWESYNEQFF. The DNA of the CDR3 is TGTGCCAGCAGTCCATGGGAGTCCTACAATGAGCAGTTCTTC.

The CDR3, as DNA: TGTGCCTGGACGAGGCCGGGGAATCAGCCCCAGCATTTT. Protein sequence: CAWTRPGNQPQHF. This chain connects TRBV30 to TRBJ1-5; no definite D call. With 4 bases removed from V and 4 bases from J, the gap between germline ends came to 11 bases. Per germline, CDR1 GTSNPN and CDR2 SVGIG (reference sequence). The CDR3 length is 13 residues.

The CDR3 coding sequence is TGCGCCAGCAGGGGGTGGCGGGACCTGCCCGGAAACACCATATATTTT. The encoded protein is CASRGWRDLPGNTIYF. This chain uses TRBV23-1 with TRBJ1-3, with a weak D call TRBD1 (5 bases). TRBV23-1 is noted as an ORF with a role that remains uncertain. This CDR3 is built from 16 residues. Trimming stripped 6 bases from V and 4 bases from J, with 19 bases between.

This clonotype was found once. CDR3: CASSQEAQKLFF. In DNA form, the CDR3 reads TGTGCCAGCAGCCAAGAAGCCCAAAAACTGTTTTTT. The chain uses TRBV3-1 and TRBJ1-4; D is uncertain. Per the germline V gene, CDR1 is LGHDT and CDR2 is YNNKEL (reference sequence). This CDR3 region has 12 residues. The germline V and J ends were trimmed by 0 bases and 9 bases, with 5 bases remaining between them.

The chain is built from TRBV7-2 and TRBJ2-3; 8 bases are a match to TRBD1. Germline V gives CDR1 SGHTA, CDR2 FQGNSA. V shed 1 base, J shed 4 bases, and the junction held 4 bases outside the gene matches. This CDR3 comprises 15 residues. This CDR3 is CASSLGQGSADTQYF. The CDR3 nucleotides read TGTGCCAGCAGCTTAGGACAGGGGAGCGCAGATACGCAGTATTTT.

The chain joins TRBV28 to TRBJ2-5, with D unresolved. V was cut by 6 bases and J by 6 bases, with 11 bases left in between. The CDR3 length is 12 residues. CDR1 MDHEN and CDR2 SYDVKM come from the germline V gene. The CDR3 region is CASSQIRQTQYF. CDR3 coding DNA: TGTGCCAGCAGCCAAATCCGGCAGACCCAGTACTTC.

V usage is TRBV5-4 and J usage is TRBJ2-3; no clear D gene. The germline V and J ends were trimmed by 0 bases and 5 bases, with 16 bases remaining between them. The CDR3 sequence is 16 residues long. The germline V gene encodes CDR1 SGHNT and CDR2 YYREEE (reference sequence). The CDR3 nucleotides are TGTGCCAGCAGCTTGGAGGGCACCTCGGACGTAGATACGCAGTATTTT. Its protein is CASSLEGTSDVDTQYF.

The chain carries TRBV12-3 or TRBV12-4 and TRBJ2-7; no firm D call. CDR3 length equals 14 residues. Deletions cut 7 bases from V and 2 bases from J, with 15 bases between. The CDR3 coding sequence is TGTGCCAGCAATAGGATGGGCCGCACCTACGAGCAGTACTTC. Translated: CASNRMGRTYEQYF.

J is TRBJ2-5 and V is TRBV15; 8 nucleotides agree with TRBD1. Looked up from germline, CDR1 is LNHNV and CDR2 is YYDKDF (reference sequence). There are 15 residues in the CDR3. The J segment lost 4 bases and the V segment lost 1 base, leaving 5 bases of the junction unmatched. DNA of the CDR3: TGTGCCACCAGCAGAGGTCAGGGGGCTGGAGAGACCCAGTACTTC. This sequence encodes CATSRGQGAGETQYF.

V and J are TRBV30 and TRBJ2-4; D gene unclear. Germline V gives CDR1 GTSNPN, CDR2 SVGIG (reference sequence). The CDR3 is made up of 13 amino acids. With 3 bases removed from V and 9 bases from J, the gap between germline ends came to 15 bases. The CDR3 nucleotides read TGTGCCTGGAGAAGTTACACGGGTGCCATTCAGTACTTC. Its translation: CAWRSYTGAIQYF.

This rearrangement joins TRBV10-3 to TRBJ2-3; perhaps TRBD2 as D (5 bases). This CDR3 contains 12 residues. Per germline, CDR1 ENHRY and CDR2 SYGVKD. Trimming took off 8 bases at V and 4 bases at J, with 10 bases between the two ends. The CDR3 coding sequence is TGTGCCATCCAAGAGGGCGCAGATACGCAGTATTTT. Translated: CAIQEGADTQYF.

The chain recombines TRBV24-1 with TRBJ2-1; unclear D gene. Trimming cost V 2 bases and J 8 bases, with 15 bases left between them. The CDR3 length is 15 residues. CDR1 is KGHDR, CDR2 SFDVKD, per germline. CDR3 protein: CATSDSRSRIYEQFF. CDR3 sequence (DNA): TGTGCCACCAGTGATTCGCGTTCTAGGATCTATGAGCAGTTCTTC.

V usage is TRBV29-1 and J usage is TRBJ2-5; no definite D call. The CDR3 extends over 13 amino acids. The germline V gene encodes CDR1 SQVTM and CDR2 ANQGSEA. The ends were cut back, 3 bases at V and 2 bases at J, with 10 bases in the middle. CDR3 sequence (DNA): TGCAGCGTTGATGAGTATGGGCAAGAGACCCAGTACTTC. Translation: CSVDEYGQETQYF.

V is TRBV20-1 and J is TRBJ1-1; no firm D call. The germline CDR1 and CDR2 sequences are DFQATT and SNEGSKA (reference sequence). There are 14 residues in the CDR3. Trimming removed 5 bases from V and 1 base from J, with 14 bases in between. In DNA form, the CDR3 reads TGCAGTGCTTCGATTAGCCCGGCGAACACTGAAGCTTTCTTT. Amino acid sequence: CSASISPANTEAFF.

This clonotype was observed a handful of times. The chain is built from TRBV4-2 and TRBJ2-5; D gene unclear. In germline, CDR1 is LGHNA, CDR2 YNFKEQ. V lost 0 bases, J lost 5 bases, and 10 bases lay in between. This CDR3 comprises 14 residues. Written as DNA, the CDR3 is TGTGCCAGCAGCCAAGATTTGGGCGGTGAGACCCAGTACTTC. Translation gives CASSQDLGGETQYF.

The CDR3 spells CASSPAGTTNEQFF. Written as DNA, the CDR3 is TGTGCCAGCAGCCCCGCGGGGACAACCAATGAGCAGTTCTTC. The chain couples TRBV7-2 to TRBJ2-1, with D perhaps assigned TRBD1 or TRBD2 (6 bases each). Germline CDR1 SGHTA, CDR2 FQGNSA. Deletions cut 5 bases from V and 6 bases from J, with 14 bases between. This CDR3 is 14 amino acids long. The full variable domain, in which reference TRBV7-2 and TRBJ2-1 provide the parts outside the CDR3, is GAGVSQSPSNKVTEKGKDVELRCDPISGHTALYWYRQSLGQGLEFLIYFQGNSAPDKSGLPSDRFSAERTGGSVSTLTIQRTQQEDSAVYLCASSPAGTTNEQFFGPGTRLTVL.

The gene calls are TRBV9 and TRBJ1-1; no definite D call. V was pared by 0 bases and J by 5 bases, with 11 bases between. CDR1 is SGDLS and CDR2 is YYNGEE in the germline V gene. The CDR3 sequence is 14 residues long. CDR3 bases: TGTGCCAGCAGCGTAGATCTGGGGAAGACTGAAGCTTTCTTT. Translated: CASSVDLGKTEAFF.

The chain is built from TRBV2 and TRBJ1-2; 11 nucleotides align to TRBD1. From germline, CDR1 is SNHLY and CDR2 FYNNEI. V was pared by 4 bases and J by 8 bases, with 9 bases of the junction left unmatched. CDR3 length equals 15 residues. The CDR3 coding sequence is TGTGCCAGCAGTGCTTGGACAGGGGGCGCAGGGGGCTACACCTTC. Residues: CASSAWTGGAGGYTF.

The chain carries TRBV29-1 and TRBJ2-5, with TRBD1 matching 7 bases. The germline gives CDR1 SQVTM, CDR2 ANQGSEA. CDR3 length equals 13 residues. V trimming: 6 bases; J trimming: 4 bases; junction bases outside the gene matches: 8. For the CDR3, the DNA is TGCAGCGTGACCGACAGGGCATCAGAGACCCAGTACTTC. Its protein product is CSVTDRASETQYF.

CDR3 sequence (DNA): TGTGCCTGGAGTTCAGGGAATATTAATCAGCCCCAGCATTTT. This encodes CAWSSGNINQPQHF. The rearrangement links TRBV30 to TRBJ1-5; maybe TRBD1 (5 bases). Germline loops: CDR1 GTSNPN, CDR2 SVGIG (reference sequence). The CDR3 has 14 amino acids. V lost 2 bases and J lost 4, with 12 bases in between.

The chain combines TRBV5-1 with TRBJ2-7; 7 bases match TRBD1. Losses at the gene ends were 4 bases for V and 6 bases for J; bases not matched to a gene: 4. The CDR3 runs to 12 residues. Germline CDR1 SGHRS, CDR2 YFSETQ. The chain's CDR3 is CASSRQGAEQYF. The CDR3 DNA is TGCGCCAGCAGCCGACAGGGCGCCGAGCAGTACTTC.

V usage is TRBV20-1 and J usage is TRBJ2-7; 7 bases match TRBD1. The CDR3 runs 12 residues. CDR1 DFQATT and CDR2 SNEGSKA come from the germline V gene (reference sequence). The J segment lost 5 bases and the V segment lost 4 bases, leaving 5 bases of the junction unmatched. CDR3 nucleotide sequence: TGCAGTGCTACGGACAGGATCCACGAGCAGTACTTC. Translating gives CSATDRIHEQYF.